The following is a TCR beta chain sequence with its context. No antigen is known for it. The V and J ends lost 0 bases and 8 bases respectively, with 10 bases between them. This CDR3 contains 14 residues. Germline loops: CDR1 ENHRY, CDR2 SYGVKD. This entry comes from a study of long-term antiretroviral therapy in people with HIV. Overall study results and limits: Diversity increased after ART yet remained lower than in transplant donor controls. ART adherence was not documented, and neither viral resistance nor therapy changes had any data.

Survey-level immunoSEQ v3.0 assays were run. The protocol was immunoSEQ multiplex PCR, while the TCRdb copy is restricted to in-frame clones and leaves out a portion. The table has thousands of clones, about four fifths seen once. A minimum of one pre-ART and two post-ART PBMC samples existed for each donor. The sequencing here drew on unsorted PBMCs, taken 0.3 years before starting antiretroviral therapy. This TCR derives from a man aged 30-40 years with HIV. J is TRBJ1-4 and V is TRBV10-3; the D is unclear. CDR3 in amino acids: CAISESRGSEKLFF. CDR3 nucleotides: TGTGCCATCAGTGAGTCGAGAGGTAGCGAAAAACTGTTTTTT.